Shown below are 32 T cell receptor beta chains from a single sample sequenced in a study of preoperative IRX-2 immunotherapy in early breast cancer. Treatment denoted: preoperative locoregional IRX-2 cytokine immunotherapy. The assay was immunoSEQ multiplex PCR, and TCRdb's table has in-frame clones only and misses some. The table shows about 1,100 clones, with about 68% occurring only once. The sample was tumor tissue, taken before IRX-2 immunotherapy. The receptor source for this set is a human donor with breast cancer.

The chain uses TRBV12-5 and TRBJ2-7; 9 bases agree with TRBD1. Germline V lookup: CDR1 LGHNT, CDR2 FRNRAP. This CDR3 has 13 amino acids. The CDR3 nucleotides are TGTGCCAGCACCATAGGACAGGGGAACGAGCAGTACTTC. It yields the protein CASTIGQGNEQYF.

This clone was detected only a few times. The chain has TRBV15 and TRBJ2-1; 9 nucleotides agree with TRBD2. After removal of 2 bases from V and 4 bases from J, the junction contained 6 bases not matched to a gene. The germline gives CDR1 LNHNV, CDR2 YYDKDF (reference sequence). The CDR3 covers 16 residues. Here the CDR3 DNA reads TGTGCCACCAGCAGAACCAGCGGGGGGTCGTACAATGAGCAGTTCTTC. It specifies CATSRTSGGSYNEQFF.

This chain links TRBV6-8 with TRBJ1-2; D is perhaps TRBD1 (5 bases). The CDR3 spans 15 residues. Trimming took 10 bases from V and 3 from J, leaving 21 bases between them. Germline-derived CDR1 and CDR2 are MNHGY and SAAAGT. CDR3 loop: CAIQPGLPSDYGYTF. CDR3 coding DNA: TGTGCCATACAACCGGGACTACCATCTGACTATGGCTACACCTTC.

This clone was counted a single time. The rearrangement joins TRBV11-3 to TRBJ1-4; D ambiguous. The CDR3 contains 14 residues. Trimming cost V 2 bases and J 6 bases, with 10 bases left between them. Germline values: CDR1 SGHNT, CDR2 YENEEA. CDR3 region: CASSLMSGYEKLFF. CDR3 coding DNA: TGTGCCAGCAGCTTAATGTCGGGGTATGAAAAACTGTTTTTT.

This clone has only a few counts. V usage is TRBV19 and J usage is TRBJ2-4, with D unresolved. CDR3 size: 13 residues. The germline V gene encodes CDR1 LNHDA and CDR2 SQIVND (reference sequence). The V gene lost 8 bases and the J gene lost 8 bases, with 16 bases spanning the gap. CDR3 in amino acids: CASCSLQGYIQYF. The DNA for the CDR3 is TGTGCCAGTTGTTCCCTTCAAGGGTACATTCAGTACTTC.

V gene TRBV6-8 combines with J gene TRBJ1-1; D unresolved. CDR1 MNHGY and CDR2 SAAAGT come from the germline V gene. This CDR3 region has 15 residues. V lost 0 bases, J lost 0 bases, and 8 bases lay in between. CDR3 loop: CASSYSGSMNTEAFF. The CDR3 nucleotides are TGTGCCAGCAGTTACTCAGGCAGCATGAACACTGAAGCTTTCTTT.

This CDR3 is CASSGQGGTEAFF. CDR3 nucleotides: TGTGCCAGCTCCGGACAGGGAGGAACTGAAGCTTTCTTT. This rearrangement joins TRBV18 to TRBJ1-1, with 8 bases identical to TRBD1. V shed 6 bases and J 5 bases; nucleotides not matched to a gene: 5. This CDR3 spans 13 amino acids. In germline, CDR1 is KGHSH, CDR2 LQKENI.

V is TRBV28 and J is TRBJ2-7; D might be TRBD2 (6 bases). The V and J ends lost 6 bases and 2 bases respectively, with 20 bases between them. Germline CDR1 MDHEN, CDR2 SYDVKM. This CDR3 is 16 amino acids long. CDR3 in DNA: TGTGCCAGCAGCCCCCCGGGCGGGAATTCCCCCTACGAGCAGTACTTC. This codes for CASSPPGGNSPYEQYF.

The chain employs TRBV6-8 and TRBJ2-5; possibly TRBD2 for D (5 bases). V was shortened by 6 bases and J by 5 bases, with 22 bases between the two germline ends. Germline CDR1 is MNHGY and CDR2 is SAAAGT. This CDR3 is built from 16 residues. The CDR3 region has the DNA TGTGCCAGCAGACGGGGTCGTATCGGGGTGGGGGAGACCCAGTACTTC. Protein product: CASRRGRIGVGETQYF.

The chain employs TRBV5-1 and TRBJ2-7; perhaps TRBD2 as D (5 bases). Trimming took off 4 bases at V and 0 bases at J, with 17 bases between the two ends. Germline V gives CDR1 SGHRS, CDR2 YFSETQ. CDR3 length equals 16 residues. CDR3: CASSPAGTLSSYEQYF. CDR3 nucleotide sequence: TGCGCCAGCAGCCCGGCGGGCACCTTGAGCTCCTACGAGCAGTACTTC. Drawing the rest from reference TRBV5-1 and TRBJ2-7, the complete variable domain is KAGVTQTPRYLIKTRGQQVTLSCSPISGHRSVSWYQQTPGQGLQFLFEYFSETQRNKGNFPGRFSGRQFSNSRSEMNVSTLELGDSALYLCASSPAGTLSSYEQYFGPGTRLTVT.

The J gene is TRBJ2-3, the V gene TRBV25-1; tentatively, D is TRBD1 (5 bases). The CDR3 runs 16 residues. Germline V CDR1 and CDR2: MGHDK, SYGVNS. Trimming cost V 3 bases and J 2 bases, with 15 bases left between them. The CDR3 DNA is TGTGCCAGCAGTGACAAGGTCAGGGTTTTCACAGATACGCAGTATTTT. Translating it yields CASSDKVRVFTDTQYF.

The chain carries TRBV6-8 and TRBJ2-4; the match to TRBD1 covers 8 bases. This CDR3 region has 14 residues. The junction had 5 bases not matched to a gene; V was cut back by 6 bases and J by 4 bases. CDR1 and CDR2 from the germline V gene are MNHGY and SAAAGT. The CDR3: CASRLTGGKNIQYF. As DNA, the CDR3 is TGTGCCAGCAGACTTACAGGGGGGAAAAACATTCAGTACTTC.

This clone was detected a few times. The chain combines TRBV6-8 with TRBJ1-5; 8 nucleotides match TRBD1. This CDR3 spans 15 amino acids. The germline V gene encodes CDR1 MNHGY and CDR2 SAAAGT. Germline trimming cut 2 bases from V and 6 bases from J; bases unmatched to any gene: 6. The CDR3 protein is CASSYRQGSGQPQHF. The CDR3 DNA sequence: TGTGCCAGCAGTTACCGACAGGGGAGCGGTCAGCCCCAGCATTTT.

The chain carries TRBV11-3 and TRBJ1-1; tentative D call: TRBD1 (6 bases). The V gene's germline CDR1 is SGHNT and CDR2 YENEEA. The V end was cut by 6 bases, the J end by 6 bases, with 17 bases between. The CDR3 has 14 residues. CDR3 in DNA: TGTGCCAGCAGTTATTTACAGGGTTCTTCTGAAGCTTTCTTT. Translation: CASSYLQGSSEAFF.

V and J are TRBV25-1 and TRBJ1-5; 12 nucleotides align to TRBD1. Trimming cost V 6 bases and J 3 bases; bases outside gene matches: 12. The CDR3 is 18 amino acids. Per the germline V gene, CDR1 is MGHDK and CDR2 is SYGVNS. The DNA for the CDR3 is TGTGCCAGCAGGAAGGGGACAGGGGGCGATATCCCCAATCAGCCCCAGCATTTT. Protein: CASRKGTGGDIPNQPQHF.

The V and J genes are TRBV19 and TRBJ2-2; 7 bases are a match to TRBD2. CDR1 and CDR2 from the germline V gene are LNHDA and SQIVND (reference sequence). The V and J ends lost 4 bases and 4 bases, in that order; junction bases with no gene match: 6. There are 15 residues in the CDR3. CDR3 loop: CASSRAGPTTGELFF. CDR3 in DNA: TGTGCCAGTAGTAGAGCGGGACCGACCACCGGGGAGCTGTTTTTT.

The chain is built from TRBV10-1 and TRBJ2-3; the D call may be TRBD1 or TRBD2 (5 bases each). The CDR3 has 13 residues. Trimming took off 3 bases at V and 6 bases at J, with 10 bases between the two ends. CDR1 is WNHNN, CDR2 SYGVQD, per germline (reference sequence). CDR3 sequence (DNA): TGCGCCAGCAGTGATGGGGGTTCGGATACGCAGTATTTT. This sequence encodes CASSDGGSDTQYF.

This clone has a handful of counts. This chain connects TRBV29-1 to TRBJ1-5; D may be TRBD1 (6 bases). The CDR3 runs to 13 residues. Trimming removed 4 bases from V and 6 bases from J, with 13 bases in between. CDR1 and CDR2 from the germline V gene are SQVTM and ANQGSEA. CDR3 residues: CSVVAGGGQPQHF. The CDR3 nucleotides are TGCAGCGTTGTGGCAGGAGGGGGTCAGCCCCAGCATTTT.

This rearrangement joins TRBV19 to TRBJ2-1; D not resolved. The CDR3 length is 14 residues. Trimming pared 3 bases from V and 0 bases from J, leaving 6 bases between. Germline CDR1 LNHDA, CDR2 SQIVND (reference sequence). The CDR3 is CASSIKSSYNEQFF. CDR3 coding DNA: TGTGCCAGTAGTATTAAGAGCTCCTACAATGAGCAGTTCTTC.

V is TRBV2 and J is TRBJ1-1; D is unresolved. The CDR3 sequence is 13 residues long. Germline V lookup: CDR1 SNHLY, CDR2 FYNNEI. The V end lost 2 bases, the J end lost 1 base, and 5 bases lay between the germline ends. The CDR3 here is CASSELRNTEAFF. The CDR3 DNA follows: TGTGCCAGCAGTGAACTCAGGAACACTGAAGCTTTCTTT.

This chain's CDR3 is CAWSVRGLARQTQYF. CDR3 nucleotides: TGTGCCTGGAGTGTACGGGGACTAGCTCGGCAGACCCAGTACTTC. J is TRBJ2-5 and V is TRBV30, with TRBD2 matching 9 bases. This CDR3 is 15 amino acids long. J gave up 6 bases and V 0 bases, and 8 bases lay outside the gene matches. Germline CDR1 GTSNPN, CDR2 SVGIG (reference sequence).

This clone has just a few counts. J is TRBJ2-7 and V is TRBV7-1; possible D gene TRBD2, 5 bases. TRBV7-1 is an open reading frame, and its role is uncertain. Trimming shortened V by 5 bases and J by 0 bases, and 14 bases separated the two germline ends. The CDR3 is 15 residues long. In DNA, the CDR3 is TGTGCCAGCAGCCGCGGCGGGTCAAGCTCCTACGAGCAGTACTTC. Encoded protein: CASSRGGSSSYEQYF.

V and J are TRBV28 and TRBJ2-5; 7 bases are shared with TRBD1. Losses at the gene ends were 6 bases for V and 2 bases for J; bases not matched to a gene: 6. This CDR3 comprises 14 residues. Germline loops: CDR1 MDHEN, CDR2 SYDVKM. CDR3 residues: CASSLGQVQETQYF. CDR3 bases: TGTGCCAGCAGCCTCGGACAGGTACAAGAGACCCAGTACTTC.

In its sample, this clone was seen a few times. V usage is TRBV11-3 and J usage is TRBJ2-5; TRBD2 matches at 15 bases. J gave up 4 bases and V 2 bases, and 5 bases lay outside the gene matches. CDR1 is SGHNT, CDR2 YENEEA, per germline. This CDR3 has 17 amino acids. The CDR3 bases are TGTGCCAGCAGCTTAAAGGGACTAGCGGGAGGAGGAGAGACCCAGTACTTC. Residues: CASSLKGLAGGGETQYF.

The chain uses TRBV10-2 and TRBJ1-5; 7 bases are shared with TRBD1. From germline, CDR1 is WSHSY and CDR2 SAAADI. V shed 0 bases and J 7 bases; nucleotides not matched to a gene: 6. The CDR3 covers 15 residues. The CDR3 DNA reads TGCGCCAGCAGTGAGTCAACAGGGGAAGACCAGCCCCAGCATTTT. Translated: CASSESTGEDQPQHF.

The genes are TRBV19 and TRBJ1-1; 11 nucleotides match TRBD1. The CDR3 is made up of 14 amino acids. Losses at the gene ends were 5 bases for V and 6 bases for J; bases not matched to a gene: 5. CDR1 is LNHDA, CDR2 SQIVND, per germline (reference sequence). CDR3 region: CASSPGQGASEAFF. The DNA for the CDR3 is TGTGCCAGTAGTCCAGGACAGGGGGCTTCTGAAGCTTTCTTT. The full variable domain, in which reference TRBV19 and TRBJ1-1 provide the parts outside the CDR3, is DGGITQSPKYLFRKEGQNVTLSCEQNLNHDAMYWYRQDPGQGLRLIYYSQIVNDFQKGDIAEGYSVSREKKESFPLTVTSAQKNPTAFYLCASSPGQGASEAFFGQGTRLTVV.

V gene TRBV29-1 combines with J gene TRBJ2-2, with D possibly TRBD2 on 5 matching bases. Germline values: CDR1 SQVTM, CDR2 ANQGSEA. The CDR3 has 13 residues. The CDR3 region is CGHLRQAGGELFF. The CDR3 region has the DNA TGCGGCCACCTGCGGCAGGCGGGCGGGGAGCTGTTTTTT.

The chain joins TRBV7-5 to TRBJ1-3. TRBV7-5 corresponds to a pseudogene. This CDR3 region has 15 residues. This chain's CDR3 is CASNIGANPGNTIYF. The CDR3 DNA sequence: TGTGCCAGCAACATCGGAGCGAACCCTGGAAACACCATATATTTT.

CDR3 loop: CASRHENENEQYF. CDR3 DNA: TGTGCCAGCAGACATGAGAACGAGAACGAGCAGTACTTC. This chain uses TRBV6-8 with TRBJ2-7; no firm D call. Germline-derived CDR1 and CDR2 are MNHGY and SAAAGT. This CDR3 comprises 13 residues. V lost 6 bases to trimming and J lost 5 bases, with 14 bases between them.

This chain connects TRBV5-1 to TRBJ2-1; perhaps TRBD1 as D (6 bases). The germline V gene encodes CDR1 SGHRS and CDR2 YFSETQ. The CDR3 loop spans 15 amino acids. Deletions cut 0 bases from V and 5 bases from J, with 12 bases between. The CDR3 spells CASSLVTGQNNEQFF. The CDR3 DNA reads TGCGCCAGCAGCTTGGTGACAGGACAAAACAATGAGCAGTTCTTC.

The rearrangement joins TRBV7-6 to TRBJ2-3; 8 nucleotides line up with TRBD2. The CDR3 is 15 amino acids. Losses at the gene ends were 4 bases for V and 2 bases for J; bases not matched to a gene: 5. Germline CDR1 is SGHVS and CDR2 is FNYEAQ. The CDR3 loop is CASSSTGGDTDTQYF. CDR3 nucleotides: TGTGCCAGCAGCTCAACGGGGGGGGACACAGATACGCAGTATTTT.

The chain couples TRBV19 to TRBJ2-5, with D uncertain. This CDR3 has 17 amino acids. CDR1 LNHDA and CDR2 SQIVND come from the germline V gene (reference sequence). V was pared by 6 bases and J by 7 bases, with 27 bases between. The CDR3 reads CASRHRPLQTSIGTQYF. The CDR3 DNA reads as TGTGCCAGTAGACACCGCCCCCTACAGACCTCAATCGGGACCCAGTACTTC. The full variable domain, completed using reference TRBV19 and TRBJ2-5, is DGGITQSPKYLFRKEGQNVTLSCEQNLNHDAMYWYRQDPGQGLRLIYYSQIVNDFQKGDIAEGYSVSREKKESFPLTVTSAQKNPTAFYLCASRHRPLQTSIGTQYFGPGTRLLVL.